The T cell receptor (beta chain) described here comes from a study of T cells in Graves' hyperthyroidism and ophthalmopathy. Whole-study context: Before any treatment, at initial diagnosis, peripheral blood was collected. Regarding the study as a whole: Using 13 V-J features, a model discriminated ophthalmopathy from stable hyperthyroidism.

This clonotype was detected a few times. Its antigen is as yet unknown. The patients, who ranged from 18 to 65 in age, presented with newly diagnosed hyperthyroidism lasting under 2 months. The PBMCs were sourced from fresh peripheral blood (around 9.9 ml). Researchers took RNA transcripts and amplified the TCR beta CDR3 regions from them. The HTBI primer set served for first-round RT-PCR of the TCR CDR3. From the multiplex PCR reads, TCRdb called clonotypes with MiXCR, one entry per CDR3 protein. The sample has under 700,000 distinct CDR3 sequences; approximately 15% are singletons. The CDR3 is 16 residues long. Germline V gene data show CDR1 as SGHRS and CDR2 as YFSETQ. V lost 3 bases and J 0 bases, leaving 15 bases between the germline ends.

The TCR originated in a woman aged 18-29 years with Graves' hyperthyroidism. The chain links TRBV5-1 to TRBJ1-2; D may be TRBD1 (5 bases). The sequenced sample was blood. Here the CDR3 reads CASSSETGTANYGYTF. CDR3 DNA: TGCGCCAGCAGCTCGGAAACCGGGACGGCTAACTATGGCTACACCTTC.